The following is a T cell receptor beta chain sequence with its context. What it binds is not known. Since all of the isolated RNA was reverse transcribed, expressed TCRB transcripts were what got sequenced. The table came from immunoSEQ multiplex PCR; TCRdb's copy has only in-frame clones and leaves some out. This table holds fewer than 400,000 clones, roughly 8.8% found once. V was pared by 5 bases and J by 8 bases, with 12 bases between. CDR3 length equals 12 residues. Germline CDR1 is KGHSH and CDR2 is LQKENI. A single heparinised blood sample, averaging about 100 mL, was obtained per donor. These data belong to a study of beta chain features in type 1 diabetes. Study outcomes and limitations: The naive, central memory and Treg TCRB repertoires looked more alike in patients than they did in healthy donors. PCR may have favored shorter templates equally in patients and controls. In all four CD4+ subsets, TCRB CDR3 length was significantly, moderately reduced in type 1 diabetes. Reduced insertions and increased deletions marked VDJ junctions in type 1 diabetes patients.

Material: central memory CD4+ T cells from blood. This receptor was obtained from a young man with type 1 diabetes. The J gene is TRBJ1-2, the V gene TRBV18; D is possibly TRBD1 (6 bases). For the CDR3, the DNA is TGTGCCAGCTCAGATACAGGGCGCGGCTACACCTTC. Protein: CASSDTGRGYTF.